Below are 4 T cell receptor beta chains sequenced from a single sample in a study of T cells in Graves' hyperthyroidism and ophthalmopathy. From RNA transcripts, TCR beta CDR3 regions were amplified. TCR CDR3 underwent first-round RT-PCR with the HTBI primer set. Each CDR3 protein is one row after TCRdb ran MiXCR on the multiplex PCR reads. The sample contains a few hundred thousand distinct CDR3 sequences, roughly an eighth of which appear only once. The sequenced material came from blood. The receptors were sampled from a woman between 35 and 50 years old with Graves' ophthalmopathy.

The chain carries TRBV30 and TRBJ2-4, with 10 bases that match TRBD1. CDR1 and CDR2 from the germline V gene are GTSNPN and SVGIG (reference sequence). The CDR3 is 16 residues long. Trimming took 0 bases from V and 2 from J; bases not matched to a gene: 4. The CDR3 DNA is TGTGCCTGGAGTGTTCGTGACAGGGGGCCCAAAAACATTCAGTACTTC. Translating it yields CAWSVRDRGPKNIQYF.

As for this clonotype: Since a much larger clone is just one base distant, this may be a read error. The CDR3 bases are TGTGCCAGCAGTTTAGCCCCTACATTTGGGAGCGGCTACGAGCAGTACTTC. Translating it yields CASSLAPTFGSGYEQYF. The chain has TRBV12-3 or TRBV12-4 and TRBJ2-7; weak D call: TRBD2 (5 bases). The length of the CDR3 is 17 residues. The V and J ends lost 0 bases and 3 bases respectively, with 18 bases between them.

The J gene is TRBJ2-1, the V gene TRBV3-1; 10 bases align to TRBD2. The CDR3 has 15 amino acids. Germline lookup yields CDR1 LGHDT and CDR2 YNNKEL (reference sequence). Unmatched junction bases numbered 0, after V lost 2 bases and J lost 2 bases. The CDR3 sequence is CASSQSGRAYNEQFF. In DNA form, the CDR3 reads TGTGCCAGCAGCCAAAGCGGGAGGGCCTACAATGAGCAGTTCTTC.

In its sample, this clonotype was seen a few times. The chain uses TRBV7-9 and TRBJ2-3; no definite D call. The CDR3 runs 11 residues. CDR1 and CDR2 (germline): SEHNR, FQNEAQ (reference sequence). Between the trimmed V and J ends, which lost 5 bases and 6 bases, there was a span of 6 bases. The CDR3 nucleotides are TGTGCCAGCAGCGTACTGGATACGCAGTATTTT. Its translation is CASSVLDTQYF. The full variable domain, rest sourced from reference TRBV7-9 and TRBJ2-3, is DTGVSQNPRHKITKRGQNVTFRCDPISEHNRLYWYRQTLGQGPEFLTYFQNEAQLEKSRLLSDRFSAERPKGSFSTLEIQRTEQGDSAMYLCASSVLDTQYFGPGTRLTVL.